Sequencing of this T cell receptor (beta chain) was carried out in a study of read filtering for tumor transcriptome and immune sequencing (dated by TCRdb to 2020 to 2022). Context from the whole study: The cohort consisted of under 20 male and some 15 female patients, with a mean age of roughly 66 years and an age range of roughly 45 to 85. Under revised international staging, 8 or 9 patients fell into R-ISS I, approximately 15 into R-ISS II and over five into R-ISS III. Whole-transcriptome libraries were prepared with the TruSeq RNA Access Library Prep Kit after DNase treatment. Per sample, about 4 to 11 million TCR-region mapped reads were obtained with IR-seq, compared with only roughly 80 to 1273 with RNA-seq. Using the same bone marrow samples, the study compared TCR repertoires obtained by targeted immune repertoire sequencing with those obtained by bulk whole-transcriptome sequencing. One main goal was a read-filtering strategy for immune repertoire data, in particular deciding whether clonotypes backed by only one read should be removed. Broad study findings and their caveats: The sorted CD138-negative fraction was not purified T cells but a mixed bone marrow immune population. Single-read clonotypes made up 80% to 85% of clonotypes but about 3.5% of total reads in IR-seq, and about three quarters of clonotypes and roughly 45% of reads in RNA-seq. The correlation between IR-seq and RNA-seq shared clonotype proportions rose when single-read clonotypes were removed. Compared with RNA-seq, IR-seq captured clonotypes at much higher depth and more reliably, and a smaller IR-seq throughput was enough to identify most shared clonotypes.

TCR libraries were constructed from 300 to 400 ng RNA using the Immunoverse kit, and molecular barcoded adaptors covering alpha/delta and beta/gamma chains were employed. TCR library preparation used the same RNA that went into transcriptome sequencing. An Illumina HiSeq 4000 with 2 x 150 cycles was used to sequence the TCR libraries. In the source study's methods: TCR reads were aligned to human V, D, J and C references and assembled into CDR3 clonotypes with MiXCR, including quality filtering and error correction. The tcR package in R was used to analyze clonotype counts and gene usage diversity. For inspection of raw mapping reads, RNA-seq reads were mapped by STAR aligner version 2.5.3a onto GRCh37 of the human genome. To test how sequencing depth affected the clonotypes detected, IR-seq fastq files were randomly downsampled with Seqtk 1.3. The public reads were reprocessed in TCRdb via fastp at Q25 and MiXCR, keeping in-frame beta chains. Each record represents a unique CDR3 protein, reported with the most common genes and DNA among its rows. For this entry, the V and J calls and clone size follow TCRdb and not the study's own pipeline. Recorded for this sample are about 40,000 distinct CDR3 sequences; about 11% of them occurred a single time. The top ten constitute around 34% of the sample.

Bone marrow was sampled from every patient at the time of active disease. Bone marrow mononuclear cells were isolated by Ficoll-Hypaque density gradient centrifugation. To remove myeloma plasma cells, the cells were labeled with CD138 magnetic microbeads on a MACS separator, and CD138-negative cells were then collected by negative selection. Flow cytometry with CD138 antibodies on an Attune NxT was used to check how pure the isolated cells were. Total RNA was extracted with TRIzol reagent and quantified with a NanoDrop spectrophotometer. For each patient, paired RNA-seq and IR-seq were run on the CD138-negative bone marrow sample from that patient. Trimming removed 7 bases from V and 5 bases from J, leaving 12 bases between the germline ends. CDR1 and CDR2, per the germline V gene, are SGHRS and YFSETQ. The CDR3, cysteine through phenylalanine, is 13 amino acids long. Just the 39-base CDR3 DNA is kept, in frame starting at base 1.

This clonotype occurred many times. Its antigen remains undetermined. It has no much larger one-base neighbor in the sample; base qualities were not kept. The sequenced sample was a population of CD138-negative cells sorted from bone marrow. According to the study, the label for this sample's cell subset or site signals: bone marrow mononuclear cells depleted of CD138+ plasma/myeloma cells by negative magnetic selection. The sequence is built from TRBV5-1 and TRBJ1-4, with the D gene call left open. The sequence derives from a donor at least 40 years old with multiple myeloma. The nucleotides read TGCGCCAGCGGTAGCTCTACAAATGAAAAACTGTTTTTT. The resulting protein is CASGSSTNEKLFF.